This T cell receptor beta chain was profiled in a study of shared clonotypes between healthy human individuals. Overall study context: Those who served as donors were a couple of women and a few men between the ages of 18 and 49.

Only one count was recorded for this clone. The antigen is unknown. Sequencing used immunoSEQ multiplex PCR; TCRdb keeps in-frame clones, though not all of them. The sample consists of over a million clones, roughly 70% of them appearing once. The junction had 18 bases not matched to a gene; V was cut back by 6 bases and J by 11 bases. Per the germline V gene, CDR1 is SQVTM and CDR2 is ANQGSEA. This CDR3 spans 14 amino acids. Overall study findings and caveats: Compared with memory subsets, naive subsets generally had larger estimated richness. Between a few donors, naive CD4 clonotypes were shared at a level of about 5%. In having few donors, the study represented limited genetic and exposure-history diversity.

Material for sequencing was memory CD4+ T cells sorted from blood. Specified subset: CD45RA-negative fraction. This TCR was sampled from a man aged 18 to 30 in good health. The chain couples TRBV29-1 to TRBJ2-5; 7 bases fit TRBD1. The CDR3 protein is CSVDRQGDPRGQYF. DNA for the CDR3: TGCAGCGTCGACAGACAGGGAGATCCCCGAGGGCAGTACTTC.